These 9 T cell receptor beta chains were sequenced from one sample in a study of cytomegalovirus exposure and HLA in healthy donors. Primers for the PCR totalled 60 Vbeta and 13 Jbeta. Profiled with immunoSEQ multiplex PCR; TCRdb holds only in-frame clones, not every one. The data contain around 170,000 clones, over 60% of them seen just once; the ten biggest clones take up more than 1.3%. The sequencing input was PBMCs. These receptors came from a girl between 10 and 17 years old in good health and CMV-seronegative.

The rearrangement uses TRBV2 and TRBJ1-6; D possibly corresponds to TRBD1 (5 bases). Germline lookup yields CDR1 SNHLY and CDR2 FYNNEI. The germline V and J ends were trimmed by 4 bases and 7 bases, with 14 bases remaining between them. The CDR3 is made up of 15 amino acids. CDR3 DNA: TGTGCCAGCAGTGGGGGAGGGGCGGGCAATTCACCCCTCCACTTT. Translating gives CASSGGGAGNSPLHF. The full variable domain, in which reference TRBV2 and TRBJ1-6 provide the parts outside the CDR3, is EPEVTQTPSHQVTQMGQEVILRCVPISNHLYFYWYRQILGQKVEFLVSFYNNEISEKSEIFDDQFSVERPDGSNFTLKIRSTKLEDSAMYFCASSGGGAGNSPLHFGNGTRLTVT.

The gene calls are TRBV2 and TRBJ1-2; D gene unclear. Trimming took off 0 bases at V and 6 bases at J, with 20 bases between the two ends. This CDR3 comprises 17 residues. Germline V CDR1 and CDR2: SNHLY, FYNNEI. The CDR3 sequence is CASSEANRARASNGYTF. Written as DNA, the CDR3 is TGTGCCAGCAGTGAAGCCAACCGCGCGCGGGCTAGCAATGGCTACACCTTC.

This clone was found once. This sequence joins TRBV5-1 and TRBJ2-5, with TRBD1 identical over 9 bases. The J segment lost 4 bases and the V segment lost 4 bases, leaving 2 bases of the junction unmatched. The CDR3 is 13 amino acids. Germline CDR1 SGHRS, CDR2 YFSETQ. The CDR3: CASSVTGGETQYF. As DNA, the CDR3 is TGCGCCAGCAGCGTGACAGGGGGAGAGACCCAGTACTTC.

J is TRBJ1-1 and V is TRBV5-8; no clear D. V gave up 2 bases and J gave up 0 bases, with 5 bases separating them. The CDR3 length is 13 residues. The germline gives CDR1 SGHTS, CDR2 YDEGEE. The CDR3 nucleotides read TGTGCCAGCAGCTTTTCCATGAACACTGAAGCTTTCTTT. Protein: CASSFSMNTEAFF.

The table lists this clone with a few counts. This chain joins TRBV6-4 and TRBJ1-1; D possibly corresponds to TRBD1 (6 bases). Germline V gives CDR1 MRHNA, CDR2 SNTAGT. CDR3 size: 16 residues. Trimming shortened V by 2 bases and J by 4 bases, and 17 bases separated the two germline ends. This chain's CDR3 is CASSDLRDRLGTEAFF. DNA of the CDR3: TGTGCCAGCAGTGACCTCCGCGACAGGCTCGGCACTGAAGCTTTCTTT.

The gene calls are TRBV4-1 and TRBJ2-5, with D possibly TRBD2 on 6 matching bases. TRBJ2-7 explains the end of the DNA better; the J call may be wrong. CDR3 length equals 16 residues. The V gene's germline CDR1 is MGHRA and CDR2 YSYEKL. The CDR3 coding sequence is TGCGCCAGCAGCTATGTGATCTCTAGCGCCGACTACGAGCAGTACTTC. This encodes CASSYVISSADYEQYF.

The chain carries TRBV11-2 and TRBJ1-1, with TRBD1 identical over 9 bases. The germline V gene has CDR1 SGHAT and CDR2 FQNNGV. With 6 bases clipped from V and 1 base from J, the junction kept 9 bases outside the gene matches. The CDR3 is 16 amino acids. This CDR3 is CASRRIPGQGNTEAFF. The CDR3 DNA is TGTGCCAGCAGGCGGATTCCGGGACAGGGGAACACTGAAGCTTTCTTT.

This clone turned up a few times. The J gene is TRBJ2-2, the V gene TRBV9, with D unresolved. Germline V lookup: CDR1 SGDLS, CDR2 YYNGEE. This CDR3 is built from 15 residues. V was shortened by 0 bases and J by 8 bases, with 14 bases between the two germline ends. The CDR3 sequence is CASSVAPRVGGELFF. DNA of the CDR3: TGTGCCAGCAGCGTAGCCCCCCGGGTAGGAGGGGAGCTGTTTTTT.

V is TRBV9 and J is TRBJ2-2, with D perhaps matching TRBD1 (5 bases). The CDR3 covers 16 residues. Trimming took off 0 bases at V and 5 bases at J, with 14 bases between the two ends. In germline, CDR1 is SGDLS, CDR2 YYNGEE. CDR3 residues: CASSVASSSGTGELFF. The CDR3 DNA is TGTGCCAGCAGCGTAGCTTCTTCTTCAGGGACCGGGGAGCTGTTTTTT.